Following are 20 T cell receptor beta chains from one sample sequenced in a study of T cell repertoires in cytomegalovirus infection. TCRdb called the reads again in MiXCR, with one record for every CDR3 protein. Here the sample spans around 130,000 distinct CDR3 sequences, 7% to 9.5% being singletons. Sequenced sample: PBMCs. The receptors here all came from a human donor in good health (CMV status not recorded). Some clones in this sample may be carry-over from other donors' samples.

This clonotype was recorded at least ten times. As DNA, the CDR3 is TGCAGTGCTTTAAGGGATGAAGCTTTCTTT. This gives the protein CSALRDEAFF. The chain couples TRBV20-1 to TRBJ1-1, with unresolved D. Trimming removed 5 bases at V and 7 bases at J, with 8 bases between. In germline, CDR1 is DFQATT, CDR2 SNEGSKA (reference sequence). CDR3 length: 10 amino acids.

This clonotype was counted only a few times. For the CDR3, the DNA is TGTGCCAGTAGTATATACCCAGGGTTTTACACTGAAGCTTTCTTT. The encoded protein is CASSIYPGFYTEAFF. V and J are TRBV19 and TRBJ1-1, with TRBD1 as a possible D gene (5 bases). From germline, CDR1 is LNHDA and CDR2 SQIVND (reference sequence). Trimming removed 2 bases from V and 3 bases from J, with 13 bases in between. The length of the CDR3 is 15 residues. The variable domain in full, with the rest retrieved from reference TRBV19 and TRBJ1-1, is DGGITQSPKYLFRKEGQNVTLSCEQNLNHDAMYWYRQDPGQGLRLIYYSQIVNDFQKGDIAEGYSVSREKKESFPLTVTSAQKNPTAFYLCASSIYPGFYTEAFFGQGTRLTVV.

This clonotype was detected ten times or more. V gene TRBV12-3 or TRBV12-4 combines with J gene TRBJ1-1, with no clear D. This CDR3 has 17 amino acids. Deletions cut 3 bases from V and 3 bases from J, with 20 bases between. The CDR3: CASSFARPGYQDTEAFF. The CDR3 DNA reads as TGTGCCAGCAGTTTCGCGAGACCGGGTTATCAGGACACTGAAGCTTTCTTT.

This clonotype appeared many times. The chain employs TRBV6-1 and TRBJ2-1; D might be TRBD2 (7 bases). Germline lookup yields CDR1 MNHNS and CDR2 SASEGT. The CDR3 loop spans 16 amino acids. Trimming shortened V by 3 bases and J by 0 bases, and 12 bases separated the two germline ends. The CDR3 loop reads CASSERGPSSYNEQFF. DNA of the CDR3: TGTGCCAGCAGTGAGCGGGGGCCTAGCTCCTACAATGAGCAGTTCTTC.

At least ten counts were recorded for this clonotype. This rearrangement joins TRBV14 to TRBJ1-1; 8 bases agree with TRBD1. This CDR3 contains 19 residues. Germline lookup yields CDR1 SGHDN and CDR2 FVKESK. J gave up 4 bases and V 4 bases, and 20 bases lay outside the gene matches. CDR3: CASSPYPGQAILKGTEAFF. The CDR3 nucleotides are TGTGCCAGCAGCCCTTATCCGGGACAGGCCATCTTAAAGGGCACTGAAGCTTTCTTT.

The rearrangement joins TRBV5-1 to TRBJ2-3; TRBD2 matches at 8 bases. V trimming: 4 bases; J trimming: 4 bases; junction bases outside the gene matches: 8. Germline CDR1 SGHRS, CDR2 YFSETQ. This CDR3 comprises 15 residues. CDR3: CASSMGAGGPDTQYF. The CDR3 DNA is TGCGCCAGCAGCATGGGTGCGGGGGGTCCAGATACGCAGTATTTT.

The chain combines TRBV6-5 with TRBJ1-3; 8 bases agree with TRBD1. V trimming: 7 bases; J trimming: 3 bases; junction bases outside the gene matches: 11. CDR1 is MNHEY, CDR2 SVGAGI, per germline. This CDR3 has 16 residues. CDR3 coding DNA: TGTGCCAGCACTCTTACGCGGACAGGGTTTGGAAACACCATATATTTT. It yields the protein CASTLTRTGFGNTIYF.

This clonotype has at least ten counts. This chain links TRBV20-1 with TRBJ1-2; TRBD1 matches 8 bases. The CDR3 spans 14 residues. The V segment lost 3 bases and the J segment 4 bases; nucleotides outside the gene matches: 7. CDR1 is DFQATT and CDR2 is SNEGSKA in the germline V gene (reference sequence). This CDR3 reads CSASPGQDPYGYTF. The CDR3 region has the DNA TGCAGTGCTAGTCCGGGACAGGATCCCTATGGCTACACCTTC.

This clonotype was counted at least ten times. This chain uses TRBV7-8 with TRBJ1-2, with D hard to call. V was shortened by 5 bases and J by 7 bases, with 17 bases between the two germline ends. This CDR3 comprises 14 residues. Germline loops: CDR1 SGHVS, CDR2 FQNEAQ. The CDR3 DNA reads TGTGCCAGCAGCCCCATCCTTGATCGATTTGGCTACACCTTC. Translated: CASSPILDRFGYTF.

This clonotype came up many times. V and J are TRBV19 and TRBJ1-1; 7 nucleotides align to TRBD1. The germline gives CDR1 LNHDA, CDR2 SQIVND (reference sequence). The CDR3 has 13 amino acids. J gave up 7 bases and V 5 bases, and 7 bases lay outside the gene matches. In DNA form, the CDR3 reads TGTGCCAGTAGTCCCCGGGACAGATATGAAGCTTTCTTT. This encodes CASSPRDRYEAFF.

This clonotype was detected ten times or more. This chain uses TRBV19 with TRBJ2-5; D possibly corresponds to TRBD2 (5 bases). Germline V gives CDR1 LNHDA, CDR2 SQIVND (reference sequence). Trimming cost V 5 bases and J 4 bases, with 20 bases left between them. There are 16 residues in the CDR3. In DNA form, the CDR3 reads TGTGCCAGTAGTTTTCGGCGGGTAGTCGGAGGAGAGACCCAGTACTTC. Translation: CASSFRRVVGGETQYF.

This clonotype was observed at least ten times. The chain links TRBV28 to TRBJ2-7; D ambiguous. Deletions cut 5 bases from V and 3 bases from J, with 5 bases between. The CDR3 has 11 residues. Germline lookup yields CDR1 MDHEN and CDR2 SYDVKM. CDR3 protein: CASSARYEQYF. DNA of the CDR3: TGTGCCAGCAGTGCCCGCTACGAGCAGTACTTC.

This clonotype was observed a few times. This chain joins TRBV28 and TRBJ2-7, with D unresolved. Germline loops: CDR1 MDHEN, CDR2 SYDVKM. The CDR3 runs to 14 residues. Trimming took 6 bases from V and 1 from J, leaving 13 bases between them. The DNA for the CDR3 is TGTGCCAGCAGCCTCCACACTGGGTCCTACGAGCAGTACTTC. It codes for CASSLHTGSYEQYF.

This clonotype was counted ten times or more. V gene TRBV7-8 combines with J gene TRBJ2-1; D gene uncertain. The CDR3 covers 13 residues. Trimming cost V 1 base and J 10 bases, with 11 bases left between them. Germline CDR1 and CDR2: SGHVS and FQNEAQ. CDR3 DNA sequence: TGTGCCAGCAGCTTAGTCCCCCATGGGGAGCAGTTCTTC. This gives the protein CASSLVPHGEQFF.

This chain connects TRBV29-1 to TRBJ2-1; D may be TRBD1 (7 bases). V was shortened by 6 bases and J by 6 bases, with 18 bases between the two germline ends. Germline loops: CDR1 SQVTM, CDR2 ANQGSEA. The CDR3 contains 14 residues. The CDR3 DNA reads TGCAGCGTGCCCGGAGGGGGCCAGGGCAATGAGCAGTTCTTC. This gives the protein CSVPGGGQGNEQFF.

This clonotype was detected ten times or more. This chain joins TRBV7-2 and TRBJ2-7; the D gene is possibly TRBD1 (6 bases). Germline V gene sequence: CDR1 SGHTA, CDR2 FQGNSA. CDR3 length: 14 residues. V was trimmed by 5 bases and J by 0 bases, leaving 11 bases between them. The DNA for the CDR3 is TGTGCCAGCAGCCCAGACAGGAGCTCCTACGAGCAGTACTTC. Its protein is CASSPDRSSYEQYF.

Only a few counts were recorded for this clonotype. The V call is TRBV19, the J call TRBJ2-6; D gene uncertain. The V gene lost 3 bases and the J gene lost 2 bases, with 5 bases spanning the gap. The CDR3 loop spans 14 amino acids. In germline, CDR1 is LNHDA, CDR2 SQIVND (reference sequence). CDR3 loop: CASSIQAGANVLTF. DNA of the CDR3: TGTGCCAGTAGTATCCAAGCTGGGGCCAACGTCCTGACTTTC.

This clonotype was seen many times. This chain connects TRBV29-1 to TRBJ1-2; 9 bases map to TRBD1. Germline V gene data show CDR1 as SQVTM and CDR2 as ANQGSEA. The V gene end was trimmed by 5 bases and the J gene end by 3 bases; junction bases not matched to a gene: 13. The CDR3 length is 16 residues. CDR3 sequence reads: CSVRRGTGSLDYGYTF. CDR3 coding DNA: TGCAGCGTTCGGCGCGGGACAGGGAGTCTGGACTATGGCTACACCTTC.

This clonotype appeared many times. This chain joins TRBV4-1 and TRBJ1-2, with 7 bases matching TRBD1. V shed 4 bases, J shed 7 bases, and the junction held 3 bases outside the gene matches. The CDR3 spans 12 residues. The germline CDR1 and CDR2 sequences are MGHRA and YSYEKL. CDR3 DNA sequence: TGCGCCAGCAGCCGAGGACAGGCTGGCTACACCTTC. Its protein is CASSRGQAGYTF.

This clonotype showed up many times. This rearrangement joins TRBV4-1 to TRBJ1-4; D is unclear. The CDR3 is 15 residues long. V was shortened by 2 bases and J by 6 bases, with 13 bases between the two germline ends. The germline V gene encodes CDR1 MGHRA and CDR2 YSYEKL. The CDR3 is CASSQSPHGDEKLFF. DNA for the CDR3: TGCGCCAGCAGCCAAAGTCCTCACGGGGATGAAAAACTGTTTTTT.